This TCR beta chain was recovered during a study of T-cell memory formation after mild COVID-19. Across the whole study: Most TCR clusters belonged to a single donor.

V trimming: 3 bases; J trimming: 2 bases; junction bases outside the gene matches: 2. Germline CDR1 SGHRS, CDR2 YFSETQ. This CDR3 region has 14 residues. TCRdb recomputed calls from the 5' RACE reads with MiXCR, one row per CDR3 protein. Of hundreds of thousands of distinct CDR3 sequences in the sample, around 8% were seen once. This clonotype appeared many times. Antigen specificity is unknown. Whole-study findings and limits: Clones which contracted sat mainly in CM and EM if CD4+, and in EMRA if CD8+. Pre-infection memory harbored some responding clones, suggesting cross-reactive memory joined. Clones contracting across day 15 to 85 had a balanced CD4/CD8 profile; later expanding clones leaned CD4+.

Sequenced material: PBMCs or a T cell subset sorted from them (not recorded which). This chain joins TRBV5-1 and TRBJ2-5, with 9 bases fitting TRBD1. This TCR came from a man in his late teens or twenties who had mild COVID-19 (a few samples of this study predate the infection). Cell type and time point are not known. The CDR3 DNA reads TGCGCCAGCAGCTCGGGACAGGGACAAGAGACCCAGTACTTC. Protein product: CASSSGQGQETQYF.